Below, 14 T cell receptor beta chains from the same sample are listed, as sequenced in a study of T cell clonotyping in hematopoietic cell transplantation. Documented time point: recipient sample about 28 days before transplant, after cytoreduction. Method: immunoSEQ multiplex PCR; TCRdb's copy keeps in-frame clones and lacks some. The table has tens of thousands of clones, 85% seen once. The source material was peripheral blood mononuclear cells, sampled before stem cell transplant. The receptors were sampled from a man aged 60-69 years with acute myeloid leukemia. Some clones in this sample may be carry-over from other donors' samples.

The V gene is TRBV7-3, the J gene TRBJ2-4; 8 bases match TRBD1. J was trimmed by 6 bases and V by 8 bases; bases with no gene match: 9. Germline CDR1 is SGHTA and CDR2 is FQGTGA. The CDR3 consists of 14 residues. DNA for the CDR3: TGTGCCAGCGGGCCTCAGGGGGCAAGAAACATTCAGTACTTC. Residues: CASGPQGARNIQYF.

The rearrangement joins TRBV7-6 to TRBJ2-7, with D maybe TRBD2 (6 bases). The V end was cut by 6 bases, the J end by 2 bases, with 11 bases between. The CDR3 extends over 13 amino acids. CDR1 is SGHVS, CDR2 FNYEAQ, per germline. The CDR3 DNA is TGTGCCAGCAGTGCCGGGAGCACCTACGAGCAGTACTTC. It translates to CASSAGSTYEQYF.

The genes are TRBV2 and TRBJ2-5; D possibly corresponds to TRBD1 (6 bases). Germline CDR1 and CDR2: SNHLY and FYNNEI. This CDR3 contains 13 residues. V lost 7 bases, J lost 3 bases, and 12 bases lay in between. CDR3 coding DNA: TGTGCCAGCACCCGACAGGTTGAAGAGACCCAGTACTTC. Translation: CASTRQVEETQYF.

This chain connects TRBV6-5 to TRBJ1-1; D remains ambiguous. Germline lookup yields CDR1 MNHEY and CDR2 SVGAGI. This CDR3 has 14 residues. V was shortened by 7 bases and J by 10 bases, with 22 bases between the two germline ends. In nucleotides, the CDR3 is TGTGCCAGCACCCCTATGGGCAGTCAGAAGAGAGCTTTCTTT. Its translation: CASTPMGSQKRAFF.

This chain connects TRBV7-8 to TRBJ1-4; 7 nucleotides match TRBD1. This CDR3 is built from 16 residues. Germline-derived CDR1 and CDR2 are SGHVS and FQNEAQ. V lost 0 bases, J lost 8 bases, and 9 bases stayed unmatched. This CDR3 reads CASSLAPAGGGEKLFF. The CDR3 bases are TGTGCCAGCAGCTTAGCGCCGGCAGGGGGGGGAGAAAAACTGTTTTTT.

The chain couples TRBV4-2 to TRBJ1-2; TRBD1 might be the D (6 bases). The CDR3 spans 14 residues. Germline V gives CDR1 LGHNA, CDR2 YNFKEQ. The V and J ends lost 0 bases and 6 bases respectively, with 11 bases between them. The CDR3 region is CASSQDLAGDGYTF. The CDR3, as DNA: TGTGCCAGCAGCCAAGATCTGGCAGGGGATGGCTACACCTTC.

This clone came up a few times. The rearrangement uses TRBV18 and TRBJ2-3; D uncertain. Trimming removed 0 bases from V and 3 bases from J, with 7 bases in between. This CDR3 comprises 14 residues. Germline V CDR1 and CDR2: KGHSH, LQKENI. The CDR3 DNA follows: TGTGCCAGCTCACCACCGGTTGTGACAGATACGCAGTATTTT. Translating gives CASSPPVVTDTQYF.

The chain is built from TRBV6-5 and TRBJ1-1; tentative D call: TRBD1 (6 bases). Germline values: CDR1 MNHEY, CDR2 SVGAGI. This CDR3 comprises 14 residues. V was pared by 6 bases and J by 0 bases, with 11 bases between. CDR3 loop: CASRKGQLNTEAFF. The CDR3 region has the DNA TGTGCCAGCAGAAAAGGACAGTTGAACACTGAAGCTTTCTTT.

CDR3 loop: CASSRGGVEGTQYF. Written as DNA, the CDR3 is TGCGCCAGCAGCCGTGGGGGGGTAGAGGGGACCCAGTACTTC. The gene calls are TRBV4-1 and TRBJ2-5; 7 positions agree with TRBD2. The CDR3 covers 14 residues. CDR1 and CDR2 (germline): MGHRA, YSYEKL. V dropped 4 bases and J dropped 7; count of bases not matched to a gene: 9.

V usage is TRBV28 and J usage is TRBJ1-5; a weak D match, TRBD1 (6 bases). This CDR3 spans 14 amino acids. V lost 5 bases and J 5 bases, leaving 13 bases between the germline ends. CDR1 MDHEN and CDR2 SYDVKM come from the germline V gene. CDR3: CASSEGQNYQPQHF. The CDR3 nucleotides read TGTGCCAGCAGTGAAGGACAGAACTATCAGCCCCAGCATTTT.

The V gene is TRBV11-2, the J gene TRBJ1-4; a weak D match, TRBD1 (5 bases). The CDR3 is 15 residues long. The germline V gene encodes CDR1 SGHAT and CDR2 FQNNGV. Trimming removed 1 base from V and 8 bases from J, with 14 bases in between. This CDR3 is CASSLAPGTPEKLFF. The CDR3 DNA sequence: TGTGCCAGCAGCTTAGCCCCAGGGACGCCCGAAAAACTGTTTTTT. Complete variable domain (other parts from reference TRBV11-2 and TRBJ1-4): EAGVAQSPRYKIIEKRQSVAFWCNPISGHATLYWYQQILGQGPKLLIQFQNNGVVDDSQLPKDRFSAERLKGVDSTLKIQPAKLEDSAVYLCASSLAPGTPEKLFFGSGTQLSVL.

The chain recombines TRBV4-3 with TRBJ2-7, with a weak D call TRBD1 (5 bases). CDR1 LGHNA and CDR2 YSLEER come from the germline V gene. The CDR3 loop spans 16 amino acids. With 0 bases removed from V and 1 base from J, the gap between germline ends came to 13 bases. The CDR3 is CASSQDLGEWSYEQYF. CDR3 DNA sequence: TGCGCCAGCAGCCAAGATCTAGGGGAATGGTCCTACGAGCAGTACTTC.

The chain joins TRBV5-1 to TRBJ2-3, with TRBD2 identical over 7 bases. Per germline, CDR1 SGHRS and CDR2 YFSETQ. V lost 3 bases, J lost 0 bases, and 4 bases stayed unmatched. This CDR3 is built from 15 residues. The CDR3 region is CASSWWGGSTDTQYF. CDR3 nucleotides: TGCGCCAGCAGCTGGTGGGGGGGAAGCACAGATACGCAGTATTTT. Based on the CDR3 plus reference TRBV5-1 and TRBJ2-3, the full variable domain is KAGVTQTPRYLIKTRGQQVTLSCSPISGHRSVSWYQQTPGQGLQFLFEYFSETQRNKGNFPGRFSGRQFSNSRSEMNVSTLELGDSALYLCASSWWGGSTDTQYFGPGTRLTVL.

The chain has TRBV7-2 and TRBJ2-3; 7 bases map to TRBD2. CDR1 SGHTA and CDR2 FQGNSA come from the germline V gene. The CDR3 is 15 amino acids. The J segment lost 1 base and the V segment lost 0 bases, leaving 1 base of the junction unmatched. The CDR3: CASSLAAGGTDTQYF. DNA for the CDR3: TGTGCCAGCAGCTTAGCGGCGGGGGGCACAGATACGCAGTATTTT.